This T cell receptor beta chain was found in a study of CD8+ T cells in alopecia areata. Extraction of RNA preceded its reverse transcription into cDNA, which served as the sequencing template. Clones were read by immunoSEQ multiplex PCR, and TCRdb kept only the in-frame ones, dropping some. Among 150,000 or so clones, 40% to 60% were seen once, and the ten largest hold roughly a fifth. Alopecia areata patients had lesional scalp punch biopsies and peripheral blood taken from them. Germline lookup yields CDR1 SGHDT and CDR2 YYEEEE. V was pared by 4 bases and J by 10 bases, with 7 bases of the junction left unmatched. The length of the CDR3 is 14 residues. Points from the study as a whole: Clonality exceeded that of normal scalp in lesional scalp, most notably in alopecia totalis/universalis.

About this clone itself: Its target is unknown.

The sample in question was CD8+ T cells sorted from blood, obtained at week 0. This sequence joins TRBV5-6 and TRBJ2-1; 11 bases fit TRBD2. The sequence came from a human donor with alopecia areata. The CDR3 is CASSISGGAIEQFF. In DNA, the CDR3 is TGTGCCAGCAGCATTAGCGGGGGGGCGATCGAGCAGTTCTTC.